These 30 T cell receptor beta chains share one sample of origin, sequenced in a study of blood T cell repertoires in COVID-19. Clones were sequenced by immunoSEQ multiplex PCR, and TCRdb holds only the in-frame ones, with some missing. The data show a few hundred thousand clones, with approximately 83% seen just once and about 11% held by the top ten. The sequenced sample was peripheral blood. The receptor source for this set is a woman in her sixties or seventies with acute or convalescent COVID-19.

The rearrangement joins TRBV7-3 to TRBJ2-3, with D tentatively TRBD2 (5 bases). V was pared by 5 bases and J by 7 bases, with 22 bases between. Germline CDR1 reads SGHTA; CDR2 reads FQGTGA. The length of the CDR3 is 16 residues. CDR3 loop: CASSPTRDSRPHTQYF. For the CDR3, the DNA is TGTGCCAGCAGCCCAACCCGGGATTCACGACCCCATACGCAGTATTTT.

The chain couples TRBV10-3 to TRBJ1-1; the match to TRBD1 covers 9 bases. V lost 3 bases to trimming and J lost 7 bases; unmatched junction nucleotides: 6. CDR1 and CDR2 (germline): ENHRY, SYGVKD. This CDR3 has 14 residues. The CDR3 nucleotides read TGTGCCATCAGTGACCGACAGGGGGAGGGTGAAGCTTTCTTT. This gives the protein CAISDRQGEGEAFF.

In DNA, the CDR3 is TGCGCCAGCAGCTTGGCTCTAGCGGGGCGCGAGCAGTACTTC. Protein product: CASSLALAGREQYF. This sequence joins TRBV5-1 and TRBJ2-7; 9 positions match TRBD2. The V gene end was trimmed by 0 bases and the J gene end by 6 bases; junction bases not matched to a gene: 4. Germline CDR1 is SGHRS and CDR2 is YFSETQ. The length of the CDR3 is 14 residues.

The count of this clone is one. The CDR3 region has the DNA TGCAGCGTTCACAGGGGGGGCACTGAAGCTTTCTTT. This codes for CSVHRGGTEAFF. V gene TRBV29-1 combines with J gene TRBJ1-1, with 8 positions matching TRBD1. This CDR3 spans 12 amino acids. Germline trimming cut 5 bases from V and 4 bases from J; bases unmatched to any gene: 3. CDR1 and CDR2 (germline): SQVTM, ANQGSEA.

CDR3 region: CASSGRQGQALDGYTF. The CDR3 DNA reads TGTGCCAGCTCAGGCCGACAGGGACAGGCCCTAGATGGCTACACCTTC. The J gene is TRBJ1-2, the V gene TRBV18, with 8 bases fitting TRBD1. This CDR3 is built from 16 residues. The germline V gene encodes CDR1 KGHSH and CDR2 LQKENI. The V and J ends lost 5 bases and 6 bases, in that order; junction bases with no gene match: 14.

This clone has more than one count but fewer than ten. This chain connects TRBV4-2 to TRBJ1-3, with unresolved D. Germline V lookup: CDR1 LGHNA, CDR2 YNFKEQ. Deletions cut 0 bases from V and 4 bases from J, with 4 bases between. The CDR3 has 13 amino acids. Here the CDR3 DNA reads TGTGCCAGCAGCCAAGATGTAGGAAACACCATATATTTT. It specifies CASSQDVGNTIYF.

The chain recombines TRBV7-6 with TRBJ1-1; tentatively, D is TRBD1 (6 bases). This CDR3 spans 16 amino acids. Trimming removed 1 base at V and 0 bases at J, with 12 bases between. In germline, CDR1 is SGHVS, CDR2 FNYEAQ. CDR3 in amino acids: CASSLELGGLNTEAFF. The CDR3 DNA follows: TGTGCCAGCAGCTTAGAGTTGGGGGGGCTGAACACTGAAGCTTTCTTT.

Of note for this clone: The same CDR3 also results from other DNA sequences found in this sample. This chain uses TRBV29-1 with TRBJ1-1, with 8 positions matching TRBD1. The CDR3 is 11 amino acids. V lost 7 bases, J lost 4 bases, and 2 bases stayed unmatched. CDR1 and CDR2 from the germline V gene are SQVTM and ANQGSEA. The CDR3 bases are TGCAGCGCCGACAGGGGCACTGAAGCTTTCTTT. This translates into CSADRGTEAFF.

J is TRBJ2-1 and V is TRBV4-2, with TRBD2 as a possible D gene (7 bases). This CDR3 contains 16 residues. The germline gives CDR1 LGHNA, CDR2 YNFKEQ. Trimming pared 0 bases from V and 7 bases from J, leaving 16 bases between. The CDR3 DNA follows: TGTGCCAGCAGCCAAGATCCGGGGGGCCTGTGGAATGAGCAGTTCTTC. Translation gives CASSQDPGGLWNEQFF.

CDR3 residues: CASSQDPRGEWNEQFF. The CDR3 coding sequence is TGCGCCAGCAGCCAAGATCCCCGCGGGGAATGGAATGAGCAGTTCTTC. The rearrangement uses TRBV4-1 and TRBJ2-1; TRBD2 might be the D (6 bases). The CDR3 is made up of 16 amino acids. Germline CDR1 and CDR2: MGHRA and YSYEKL. V was clipped by 0 bases and J by 7 bases, with 16 bases between them.

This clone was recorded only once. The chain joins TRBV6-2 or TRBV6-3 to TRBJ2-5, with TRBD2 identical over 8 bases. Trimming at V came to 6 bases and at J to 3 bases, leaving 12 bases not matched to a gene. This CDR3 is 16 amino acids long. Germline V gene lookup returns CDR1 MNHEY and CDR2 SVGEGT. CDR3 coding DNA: TGTGCCAGCAGCGAACCCCTCCCGACTAGCGAAGAGACCCAGTACTTC. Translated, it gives CASSEPLPTSEETQYF.

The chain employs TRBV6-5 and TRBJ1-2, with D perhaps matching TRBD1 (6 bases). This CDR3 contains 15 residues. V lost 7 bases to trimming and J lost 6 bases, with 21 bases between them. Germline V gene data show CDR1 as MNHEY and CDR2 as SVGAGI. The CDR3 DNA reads TGTGCCAGCACGCCTACAGGGCGACCCGAGAATGGCTACACCTTC. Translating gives CASTPTGRPENGYTF.

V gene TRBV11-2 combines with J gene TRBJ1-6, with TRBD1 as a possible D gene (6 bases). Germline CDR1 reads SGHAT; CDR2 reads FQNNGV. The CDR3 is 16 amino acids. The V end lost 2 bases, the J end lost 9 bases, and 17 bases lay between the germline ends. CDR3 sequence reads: CASSLSFTGSRSPLHF. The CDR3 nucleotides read TGTGCCAGCAGCTTAAGTTTTACAGGGTCCCGTTCACCCCTCCACTTT.

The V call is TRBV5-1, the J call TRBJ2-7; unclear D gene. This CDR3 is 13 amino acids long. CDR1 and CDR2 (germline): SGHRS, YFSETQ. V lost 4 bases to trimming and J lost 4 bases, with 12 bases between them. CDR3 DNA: TGCGCCAGCAGCCAACCCCCCGGTTACGAGCAGTACTTC. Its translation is CASSQPPGYEQYF.

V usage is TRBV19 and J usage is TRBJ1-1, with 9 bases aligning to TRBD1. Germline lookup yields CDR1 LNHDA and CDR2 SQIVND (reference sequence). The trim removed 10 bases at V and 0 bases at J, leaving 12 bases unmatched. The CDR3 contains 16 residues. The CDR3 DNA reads TGTGCCACCGCACAGGGGGCCGGTATGATGAACACTGAAGCTTTCTTT. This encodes CATAQGAGMMNTEAFF.

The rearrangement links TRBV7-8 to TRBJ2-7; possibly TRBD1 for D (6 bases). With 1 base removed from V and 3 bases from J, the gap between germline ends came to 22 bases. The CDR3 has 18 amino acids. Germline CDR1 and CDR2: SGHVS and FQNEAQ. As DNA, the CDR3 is TGTGCCAGCAGCTTAGTCTCCTCGCTAGGACAGTCAATCTACGAGCAGTACTTC. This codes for CASSLVSSLGQSIYEQYF.

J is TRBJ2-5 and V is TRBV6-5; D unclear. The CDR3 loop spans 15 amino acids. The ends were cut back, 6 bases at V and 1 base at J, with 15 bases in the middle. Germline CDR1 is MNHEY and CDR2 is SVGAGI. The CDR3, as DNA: TGTGCCAGCAGGCCTACCTGGGCACCCCAAGAGACCCAGTACTTC. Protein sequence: CASRPTWAPQETQYF.

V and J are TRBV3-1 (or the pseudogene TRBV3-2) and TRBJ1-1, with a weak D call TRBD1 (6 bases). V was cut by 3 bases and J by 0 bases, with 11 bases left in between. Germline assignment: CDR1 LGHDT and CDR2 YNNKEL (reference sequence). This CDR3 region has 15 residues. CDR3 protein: CASSQVGQMNTEAFF. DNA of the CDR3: TGTGCCAGCAGCCAGGTTGGACAGATGAACACTGAAGCTTTCTTT.

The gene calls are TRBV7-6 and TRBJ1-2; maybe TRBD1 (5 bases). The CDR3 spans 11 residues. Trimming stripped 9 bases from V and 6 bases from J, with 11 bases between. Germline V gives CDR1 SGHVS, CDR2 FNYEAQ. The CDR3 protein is CARRGSDGYTF. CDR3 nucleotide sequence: TGTGCCAGACGGGGGTCGGATGGCTACACCTTC.

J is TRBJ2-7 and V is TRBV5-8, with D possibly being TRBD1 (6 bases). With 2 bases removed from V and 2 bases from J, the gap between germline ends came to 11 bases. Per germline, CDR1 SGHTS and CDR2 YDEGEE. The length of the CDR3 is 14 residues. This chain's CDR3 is CASSFYRAPYEQYF. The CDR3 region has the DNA TGTGCCAGCAGCTTTTACAGGGCCCCCTACGAGCAGTACTTC.

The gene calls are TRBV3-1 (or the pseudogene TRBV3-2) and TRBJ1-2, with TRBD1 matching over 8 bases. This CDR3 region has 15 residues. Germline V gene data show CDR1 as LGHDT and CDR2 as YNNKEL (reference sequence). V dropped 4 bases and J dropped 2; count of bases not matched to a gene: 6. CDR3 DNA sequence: TGTGCCAGCAGCCGTACAGGGGGAGGGAACTATGGCTACACCTTC. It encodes CASSRTGGGNYGYTF.

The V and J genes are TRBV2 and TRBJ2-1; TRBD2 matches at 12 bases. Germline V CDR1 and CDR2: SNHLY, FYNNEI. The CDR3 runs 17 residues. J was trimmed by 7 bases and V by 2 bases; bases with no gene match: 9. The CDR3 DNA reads TGTGCCAGCAGTGAACAGTTTAGGACTAGCGGGGTGAATGAGCAGTTCTTC. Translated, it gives CASSEQFRTSGVNEQFF. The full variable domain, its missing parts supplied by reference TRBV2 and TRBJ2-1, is EPEVTQTPSHQVTQMGQEVILRCVPISNHLYFYWYRQILGQKVEFLVSFYNNEISEKSEIFDDQFSVERPDGSNFTLKIRSTKLEDSAMYFCASSEQFRTSGVNEQFFGPGTRLTVL.

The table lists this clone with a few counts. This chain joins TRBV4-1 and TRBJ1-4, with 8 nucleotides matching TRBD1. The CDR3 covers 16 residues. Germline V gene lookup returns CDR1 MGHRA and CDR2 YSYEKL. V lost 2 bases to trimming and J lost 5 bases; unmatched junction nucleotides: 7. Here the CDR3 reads CASSQPLRGRNEKLFF. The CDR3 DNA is TGCGCCAGCAGCCAACCGCTCAGGGGGCGGAATGAAAAACTGTTTTTT.

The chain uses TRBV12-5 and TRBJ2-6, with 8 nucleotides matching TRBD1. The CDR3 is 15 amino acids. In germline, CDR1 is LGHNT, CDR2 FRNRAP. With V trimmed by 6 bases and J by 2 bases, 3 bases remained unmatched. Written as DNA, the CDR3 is TGTGCTAGTGGGGCGGACAGGGCTGGGGCCAACGTCCTGACTTTC. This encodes CASGADRAGANVLTF.

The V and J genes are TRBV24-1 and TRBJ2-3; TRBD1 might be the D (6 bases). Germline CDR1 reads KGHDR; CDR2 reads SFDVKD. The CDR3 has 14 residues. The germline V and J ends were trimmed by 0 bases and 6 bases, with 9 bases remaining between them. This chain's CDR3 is CATSDLKGDDTQYF. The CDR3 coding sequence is TGTGCCACCAGTGATTTGAAGGGGGATGATACGCAGTATTTT.

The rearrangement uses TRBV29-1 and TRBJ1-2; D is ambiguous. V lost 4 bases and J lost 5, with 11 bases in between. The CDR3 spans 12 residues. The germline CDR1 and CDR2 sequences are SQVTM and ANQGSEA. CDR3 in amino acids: CSVGDGLYGYTF. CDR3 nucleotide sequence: TGCAGCGTTGGAGACGGACTATATGGCTACACCTTC.

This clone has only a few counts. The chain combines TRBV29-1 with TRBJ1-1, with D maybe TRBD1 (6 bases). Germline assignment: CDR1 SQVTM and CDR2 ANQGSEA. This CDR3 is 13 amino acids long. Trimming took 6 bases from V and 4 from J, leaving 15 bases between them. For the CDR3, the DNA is TGCAGCGTCGCAGGGGTGCCCTTCACTGAAGCTTTCTTT. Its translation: CSVAGVPFTEAFF.

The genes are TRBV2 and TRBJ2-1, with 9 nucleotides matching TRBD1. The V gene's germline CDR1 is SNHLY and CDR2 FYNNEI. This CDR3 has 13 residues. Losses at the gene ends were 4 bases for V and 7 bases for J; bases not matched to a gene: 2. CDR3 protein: CASSAGTGNEQFF. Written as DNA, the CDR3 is TGTGCCAGCAGTGCCGGGACAGGGAATGAGCAGTTCTTC.

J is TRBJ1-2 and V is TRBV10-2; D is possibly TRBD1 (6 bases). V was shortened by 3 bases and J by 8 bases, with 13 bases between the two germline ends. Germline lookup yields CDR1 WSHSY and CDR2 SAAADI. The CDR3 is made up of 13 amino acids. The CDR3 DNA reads TGCGCCAGCAGTGACCCCCGGGGGGGCGGCTACACCTTC. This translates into CASSDPRGGGYTF.

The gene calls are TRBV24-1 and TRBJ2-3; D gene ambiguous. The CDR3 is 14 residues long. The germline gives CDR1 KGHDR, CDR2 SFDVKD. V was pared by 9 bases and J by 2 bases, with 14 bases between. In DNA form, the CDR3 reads TGTGCCACCGATGGTACAGAGTTCACAGATACGCAGTATTTT. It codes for CATDGTEFTDTQYF.